This T cell receptor beta chain was observed in a study of CD8+ T cells in alopecia areata listed by TCRdb under 2018. At the level of the whole study: The treated patients took part in an open-label pilot trial in which moderate-to-severe alopecia areata was treated with oral tofacitinib at 5 to 10 mg twice daily. TCRbeta CDR3 regions were amplified by immunoSEQ multiplex PCR with 35 Vbeta forward and 13 Jbeta reverse primers. On the human side, TCRbeta sequencing was run on scalp tissue and on sorted CD4+ and CD8+ peripheral blood T cells from healthy controls and from alopecia areata patients with either patchy or totalis/universalis disease. In both human patients and the C3H/HeJ mouse model, the study applied high-throughput TCRbeta sequencing to look at T cell clonal expansion in alopecia areata. Scalp clonality was compared across normal scalp (n=4), patchy alopecia areata scalp (n=8), and alopecia totalis/universalis scalp (n=8). RNA came from the PAXgene miRNA kit for fixed scalp, the miRNeasy kit for PBMCs, and the RNeasy kit for mouse skin. Patients stayed on tofacitinib for 6 to 18 months and then had 6 months of follow-up off drug so that delayed response and recurrence could be assessed. Biopsies were taken from tofacitinib-treated patients at baseline and again at 4 and 24 weeks into treatment, and several of those patients also had a later scalp biopsy.

Receptors were amplified or captured by the immunoSEQ multiplex PCR assay. RNA was extracted from all samples and reverse transcribed into cDNA, which served as template for TCR sequencing. First-strand cDNA was synthesized with SuperScript III using a 2:1 mix of oligo-dT and random hexamers. Amplification bias was assessed with a synthetic immune receptor repertoire, and residual bias was removed computationally. From the authors' description of their analysis: After raw reads were preprocessed to remove errors, the CDR3 was defined following IMGT conventions as running from the conserved cysteine to phenylalanine. To get clonality, Shannon entropy was normalized by log2 of the number of productive unique TCRs and the result was subtracted from 1. Whether each scalp clone was CD4 or CD8 was inferred by checking scalp TCRbeta sequences against the CD4 and CD8 repertoires from sorted blood. TCRdb limited this immuneACCESS table to in-frame rearrangements with V and J called. A share of clones is missing; checked studies link under half to unresolved V genes, and the rest is unexplained. V, J and clone size derive from that table, while D and trimming were established from the DNA sequence. The sample table records fewer than 200,000 clones; 50% to 60% of these occur just once. 14% to 15% of the sample rests with the top ten.

The sample's time point label, decoded: baseline before oral tofacitinib. Peripheral blood and lesional scalp punch biopsies were obtained from patients with alopecia areata. After PBMCs were isolated by density centrifugation and stained for CD3, CD4 and CD8, a FACSAria was used to sort CD4+ and CD8+ T cells. As for this clone: It lacks a known antigen. The input lacks base qualities; no much larger clone sits a single base away.

CDR1 and CDR2 (SGDLS, YYNGEE) derive from the germline V gene. The CDR3 runs 13 amino acids, cysteine and phenylalanine included. The sequence is cut down to CDR3 DNA, 39 bases in frame from base 1. Unmatched junction bases come to 2, with V trimmed by 0 bases and J by 6 bases. Broader findings and caveats from the paper: Resident alphabeta T cells in normal human skin are also sequenced, complicating scalp TCR repertoire analysis, unlike mouse skin dominated by gammadelta T cells. Shared TCR sequences between patients were less evident than in mice, which may be partly attributable to HLA diversity in the patient population. Compared with normal scalp, lesional scalp had higher clonality and more expanded CD8+ clones, particularly in alopecia totalis/universalis, a pattern that suggests antigenic drive.

The material was CD4+ T cells sorted from blood, obtained at week 0. This sequence originates from a human donor with alopecia areata. Here the chain combines TRBV9 and TRBJ1-1; the junction holds 7 bases that match TRBD1. The CDR3 sequence is CASSVVGTAEAFF. The bases read TGTGCCAGCAGCGTAGTGGGGACAGCTGAAGCTTTCTTT.